The present TCR beta chain was sequenced within a study of a mutant IDH1 vaccine in newly diagnosed glioma. Between the trimmed V and J ends, which lost 1 base and 4 bases, there was a span of 14 bases. The germline gives CDR1 LGHNA, CDR2 YNFKEQ. The CDR3 extends over 15 amino acids. Stated time point: week 11, during vaccination. Every vaccine dose comprised 300 ug of mutant IDH1 20-mer peptide plus topical imiquimod. Assay used: immunoSEQ multiplex PCR; TCRdb lists only in-frame clones, some missing. The sample lists some 130,000 clones; roughly 75% were seen once. This clone was seen just once. Its antigen is not identified. Other DNA sequences from this sample encode an identical CDR3 as well.

This clonotype was sampled from a man aged 35 to 55 with glioma. The chain recombines TRBV4-2 with TRBJ2-7, with D hard to call. Specimen: PBMCs, collected from a glioma patient whose treatment included an IDH1 peptide vaccine. The CDR3 sequence is CASSQVGNSVYEQYF. CDR3 sequence (DNA): TGTGCCAGCAGCCAAGTGGGAAATAGTGTTTACGAGCAGTACTTC.